The present TCR beta chain was sequenced within a study of identical twins. Each CDR3 protein gets one entry after TCRdb re-called the 5' RACE reads with MiXCR. Of some 760,000 distinct CDR3 sequences in the sample, about 20% are singletons; the top ten hold about an eighth. Trimming removed 8 bases at V and 4 bases at J, with 19 bases between. Germline lookup yields CDR1 MNHEY and CDR2 SMNVEV (reference sequence). This CDR3 comprises 15 residues. These sequences were also reported in another study, on T cells expressing NK-cell markers.

This clonotype originated in a woman between 18 and 30 years old in good health. J is TRBJ2-3 and V is TRBV27, with D perhaps matching TRBD2 (6 bases). Sequencing input: PBMCs. CDR3 coding DNA: TGTGCCAGCCAGCCGGTTAGCGGAGGCCCAGATACGCAGTATTTT. Protein product: CASQPVSGGPDTQYF.